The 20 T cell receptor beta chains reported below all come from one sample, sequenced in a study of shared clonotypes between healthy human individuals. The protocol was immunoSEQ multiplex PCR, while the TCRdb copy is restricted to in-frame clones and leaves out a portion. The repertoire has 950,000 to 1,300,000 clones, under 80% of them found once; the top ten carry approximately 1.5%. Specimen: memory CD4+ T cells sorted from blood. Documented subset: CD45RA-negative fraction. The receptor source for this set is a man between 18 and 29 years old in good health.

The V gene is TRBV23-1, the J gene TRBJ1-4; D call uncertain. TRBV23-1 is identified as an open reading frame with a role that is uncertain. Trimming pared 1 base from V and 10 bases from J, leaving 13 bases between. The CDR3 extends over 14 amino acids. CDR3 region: CASSQWDFRRKLFF. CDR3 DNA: TGCGCCAGCAGTCAATGGGATTTCAGGAGAAAACTGTTTTTT.

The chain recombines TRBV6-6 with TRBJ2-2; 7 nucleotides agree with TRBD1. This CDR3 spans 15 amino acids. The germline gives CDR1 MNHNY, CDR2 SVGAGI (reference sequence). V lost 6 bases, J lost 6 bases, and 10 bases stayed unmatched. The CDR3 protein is CASRSDRLSSGELFF. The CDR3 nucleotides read TGTGCCAGCAGGTCGGACAGGCTCTCATCCGGGGAGCTGTTTTTT.

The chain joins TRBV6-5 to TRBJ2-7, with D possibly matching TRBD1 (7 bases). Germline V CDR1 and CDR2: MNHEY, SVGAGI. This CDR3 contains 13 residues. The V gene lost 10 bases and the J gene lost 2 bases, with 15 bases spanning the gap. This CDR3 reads CATRRGPAYEQYF. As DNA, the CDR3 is TGTGCCACCAGGAGGGGGCCCGCCTACGAGCAGTACTTC.

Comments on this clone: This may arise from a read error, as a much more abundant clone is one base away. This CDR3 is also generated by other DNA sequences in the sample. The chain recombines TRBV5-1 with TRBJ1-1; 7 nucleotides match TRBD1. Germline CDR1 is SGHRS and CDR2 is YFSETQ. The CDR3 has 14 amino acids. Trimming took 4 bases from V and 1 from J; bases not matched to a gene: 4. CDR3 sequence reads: CASSPGTANTEAFF. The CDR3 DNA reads TGCGCCAGCAGCCCCGGGACAGCGAACACTGAAGCTTTCTTT.

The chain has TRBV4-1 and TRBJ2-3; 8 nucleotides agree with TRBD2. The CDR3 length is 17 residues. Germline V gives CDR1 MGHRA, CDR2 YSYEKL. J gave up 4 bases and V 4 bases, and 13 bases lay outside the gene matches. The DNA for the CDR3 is TGCGCCAGCAGCCCCCGGAAGGGAGCGGGAGCGGCAGATACGCAGTATTTT. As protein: CASSPRKGAGAADTQYF.

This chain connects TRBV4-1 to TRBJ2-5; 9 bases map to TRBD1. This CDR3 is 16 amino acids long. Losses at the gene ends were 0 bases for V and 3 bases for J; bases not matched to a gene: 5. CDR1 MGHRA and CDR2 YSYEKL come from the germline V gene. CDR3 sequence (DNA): TGCGCCAGCAGCCAAGAAGATTGGACAGGGGAAGAGACCCAGTACTTC. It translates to CASSQEDWTGEETQYF.

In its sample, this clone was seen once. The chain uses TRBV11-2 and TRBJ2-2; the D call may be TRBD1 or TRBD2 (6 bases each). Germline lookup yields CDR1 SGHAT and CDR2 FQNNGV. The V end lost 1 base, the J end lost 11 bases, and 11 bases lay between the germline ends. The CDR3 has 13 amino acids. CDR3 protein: CASSLVVGGELFF. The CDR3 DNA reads TGTGCCAGCAGCTTAGTTGTGGGGGGCGAGCTGTTTTTT.

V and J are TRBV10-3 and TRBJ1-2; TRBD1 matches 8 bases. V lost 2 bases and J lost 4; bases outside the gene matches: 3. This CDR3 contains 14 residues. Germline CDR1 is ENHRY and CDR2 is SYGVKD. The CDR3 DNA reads TGTGCCATCAGTGAGGGGACAGGAATCTATGGCTACACCTTC. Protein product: CAISEGTGIYGYTF.

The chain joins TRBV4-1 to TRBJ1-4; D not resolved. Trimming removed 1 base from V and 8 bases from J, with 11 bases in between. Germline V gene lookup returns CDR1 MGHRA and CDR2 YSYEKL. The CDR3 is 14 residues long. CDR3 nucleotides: TGCGCCAGCAGCCAAGGGGCTATCCGGGAAAAACTGTTTTTT. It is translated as CASSQGAIREKLFF.

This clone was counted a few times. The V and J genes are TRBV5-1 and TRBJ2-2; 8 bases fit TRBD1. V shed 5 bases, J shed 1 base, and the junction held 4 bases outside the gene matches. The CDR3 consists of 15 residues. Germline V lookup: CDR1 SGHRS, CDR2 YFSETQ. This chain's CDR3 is CASRAGTGNTGELFF. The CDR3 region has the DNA TGCGCCAGCAGAGCCGGGACAGGGAACACCGGGGAGCTGTTTTTT. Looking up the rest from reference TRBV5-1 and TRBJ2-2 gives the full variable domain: KAGVTQTPRYLIKTRGQQVTLSCSPISGHRSVSWYQQTPGQGLQFLFEYFSETQRNKGNFPGRFSGRQFSNSRSEMNVSTLELGDSALYLCASRAGTGNTGELFFGEGSRLTVL.

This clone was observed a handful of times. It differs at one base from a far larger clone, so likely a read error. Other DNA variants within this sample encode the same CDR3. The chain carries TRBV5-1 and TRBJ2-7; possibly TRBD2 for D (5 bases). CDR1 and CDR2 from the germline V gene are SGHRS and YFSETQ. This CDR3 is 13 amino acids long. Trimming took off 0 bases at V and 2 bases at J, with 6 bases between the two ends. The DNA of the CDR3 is TGCGCCAGCAGCTTGGACGGGACCTACGAGCAGTACTTC. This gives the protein CASSLDGTYEQYF. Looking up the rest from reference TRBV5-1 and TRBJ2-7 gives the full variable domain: KAGVTQTPRYLIKTRGQQVTLSCSPISGHRSVSWYQQTPGQGLQFLFEYFSETQRNKGNFPGRFSGRQFSNSRSEMNVSTLELGDSALYLCASSLDGTYEQYFGPGTRLTVT.

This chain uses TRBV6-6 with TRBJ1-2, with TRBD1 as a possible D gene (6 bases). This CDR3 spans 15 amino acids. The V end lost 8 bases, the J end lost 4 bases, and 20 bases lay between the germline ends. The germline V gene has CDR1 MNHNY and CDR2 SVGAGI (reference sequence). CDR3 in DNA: TGTGCCAGCGCGGAACAGGGACTGGTTACCTATGGCTACACCTTC. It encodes CASAEQGLVTYGYTF.

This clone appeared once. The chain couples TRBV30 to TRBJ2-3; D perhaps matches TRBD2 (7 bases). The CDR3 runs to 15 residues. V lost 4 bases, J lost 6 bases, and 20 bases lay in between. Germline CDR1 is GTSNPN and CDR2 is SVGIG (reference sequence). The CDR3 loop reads CAWTAVGGPSDTQYF. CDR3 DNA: TGTGCCTGGACCGCAGTCGGGGGGCCCTCGGATACGCAGTATTTT. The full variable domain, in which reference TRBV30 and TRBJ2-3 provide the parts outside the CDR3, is SQTIHQWPATLVQPVGSPLSLECTVEGTSNPNLYWYRQAAGRGLQLLFYSVGIGQISSEVPQNLSASRPQDRQFILSSKKLLLSDSGFYLCAWTAVGGPSDTQYFGPGTRLTVL.

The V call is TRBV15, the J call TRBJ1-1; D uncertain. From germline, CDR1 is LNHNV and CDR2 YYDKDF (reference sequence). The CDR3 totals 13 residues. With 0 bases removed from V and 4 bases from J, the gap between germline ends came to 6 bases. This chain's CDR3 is CATSREAGTEAFF. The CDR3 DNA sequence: TGTGCCACCAGCAGAGAGGCGGGCACTGAAGCTTTCTTT.

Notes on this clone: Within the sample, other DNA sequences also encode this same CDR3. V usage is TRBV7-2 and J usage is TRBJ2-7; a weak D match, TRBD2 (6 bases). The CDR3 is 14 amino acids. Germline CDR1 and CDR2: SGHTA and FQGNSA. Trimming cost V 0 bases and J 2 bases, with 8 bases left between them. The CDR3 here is CASSLASGPYEQYF. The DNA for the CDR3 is TGTGCCAGCAGCTTAGCTAGCGGACCCTACGAGCAGTACTTC. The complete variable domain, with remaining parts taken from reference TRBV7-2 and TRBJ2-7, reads GAGVSQSPSNKVTEKGKDVELRCDPISGHTALYWYRQSLGQGLEFLIYFQGNSAPDKSGLPSDRFSAERTGGSVSTLTIQRTQQEDSAVYLCASSLASGPYEQYFGPGTRLTVT.

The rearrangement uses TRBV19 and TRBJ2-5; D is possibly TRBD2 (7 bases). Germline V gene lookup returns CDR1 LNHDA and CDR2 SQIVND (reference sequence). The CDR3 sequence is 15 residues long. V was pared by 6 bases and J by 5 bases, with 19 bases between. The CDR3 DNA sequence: TGTGCCAGTAGGAGCCGGGGGGCTTACTGGGAGACCCAGTACTTC. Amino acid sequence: CASRSRGAYWETQYF.

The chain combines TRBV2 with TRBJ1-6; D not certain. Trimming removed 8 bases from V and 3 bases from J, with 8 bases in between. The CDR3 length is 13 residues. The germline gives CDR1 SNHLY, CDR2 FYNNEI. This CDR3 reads CASGGSYNSPLHF. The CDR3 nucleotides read TGTGCCAGCGGCGGCAGCTATAATTCACCCCTCCACTTT.

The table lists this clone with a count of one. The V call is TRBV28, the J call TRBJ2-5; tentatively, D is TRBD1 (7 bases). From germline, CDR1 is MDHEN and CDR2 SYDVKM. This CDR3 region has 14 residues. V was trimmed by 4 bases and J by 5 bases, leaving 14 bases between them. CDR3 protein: CASSSVTGRETQYF. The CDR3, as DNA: TGTGCCAGCAGTTCCGTGACAGGGAGGGAGACCCAGTACTTC.

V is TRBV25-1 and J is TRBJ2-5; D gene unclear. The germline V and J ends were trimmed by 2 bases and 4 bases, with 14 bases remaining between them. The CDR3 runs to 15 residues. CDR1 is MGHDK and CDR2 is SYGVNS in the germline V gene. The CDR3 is CASSEPVVKGETQYF. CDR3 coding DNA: TGTGCCAGCAGTGAACCGGTGGTAAAGGGAGAGACCCAGTACTTC.

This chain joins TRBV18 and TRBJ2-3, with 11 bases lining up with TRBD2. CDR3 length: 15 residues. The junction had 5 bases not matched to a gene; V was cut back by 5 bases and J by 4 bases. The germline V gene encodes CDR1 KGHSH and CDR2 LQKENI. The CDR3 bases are TGTGCCAGCTCAGATCCGGGACTAGCGGCAGATACGCAGTATTTT. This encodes CASSDPGLAADTQYF.